This T cell receptor beta chain stems from a study of blood T cells in healthy people across ages. A second PCR of roughly 7 to 11 cycles used a sample-barcoded 5' primer and a J-beta primer mix. Individual samples furnished no less than 2.5 million CDR3-containing paired-end reads apiece. Each CDR3 protein is one row after TCRdb ran MiXCR on the 5' RACE reads. The data show about 830,000 distinct CDR3 sequences, 62% seen once. Study-level results: As naive T cell percentage varied, TCR beta diversity correlated strongly with it. Diversity figures based on one million T cells were deemed too low.

To note about this clonotype: Its antigen is still unknown.

Isolation recovered at least 7 million PBMCs from every sample. This TCR derives from a man between 25 and 39 years old in good health. Source material: blood.

The DNA for the CDR3 is TGTGCCAGCAGTGAGCCGGGGACGGGTACTGAAGCTTTCTTT. Protein sequence: CASSEPGTGTEAFF. V and J are TRBV2 and TRBJ1-1; D may be TRBD1 (5 bases). Germline-derived CDR1 and CDR2 are SNHLY and FYNNEI. CDR3 length: 14 amino acids. V lost 3 bases, J lost 5 bases, and 13 bases lay in between.